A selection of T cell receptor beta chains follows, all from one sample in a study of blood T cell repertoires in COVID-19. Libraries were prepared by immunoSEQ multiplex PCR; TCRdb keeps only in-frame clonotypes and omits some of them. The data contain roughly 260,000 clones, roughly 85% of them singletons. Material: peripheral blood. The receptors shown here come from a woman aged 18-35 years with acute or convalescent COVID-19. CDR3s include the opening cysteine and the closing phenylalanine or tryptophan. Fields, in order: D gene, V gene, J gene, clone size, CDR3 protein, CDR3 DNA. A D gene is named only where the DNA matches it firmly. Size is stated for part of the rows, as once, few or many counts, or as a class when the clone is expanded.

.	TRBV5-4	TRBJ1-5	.	CASSSNPNQPQHF	TGTGCCAGCAGCTCTAACCCAAACCAGCCCCAGCATTTT
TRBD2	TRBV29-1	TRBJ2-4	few	CSVEDSGSAKNIQYF	TGCAGCGTTGAAGATAGCGGGAGTGCCAAAAACATTCAGTACTTC
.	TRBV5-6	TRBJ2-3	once	CASTDLRRSTDTQYF	TGTGCCAGCACCGACCTACGGCGGAGCACAGATACGCAGTATTTT
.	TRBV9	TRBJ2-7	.	CASSVGGIFYEQYF	TGTGCCAGCAGCGTAGGAGGCATTTTCTACGAGCAGTACTTC
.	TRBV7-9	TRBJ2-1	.	CASSFRLTYNEQFF	TGTGCCAGCAGCTTCAGGCTAACCTACAATGAGCAGTTCTTC
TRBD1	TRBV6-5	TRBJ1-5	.	CASSRGQGSSPQHF	TGTGCCAGCAGCCGAGGACAGGGGTCTTCCCCCCAGCATTTT
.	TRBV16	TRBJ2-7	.	CASSQPGGGTYEQYF	TGTGCCAGCAGCCAACCCGGTGGCGGAACCTACGAGCAGTACTTC
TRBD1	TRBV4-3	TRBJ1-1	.	CASSHHGQEQAFF	TGCGCCAGCAGCCACCACGGACAGGAACAAGCTTTCTTT
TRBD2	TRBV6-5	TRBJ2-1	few	CASREGGSGNNEQFF	TGTGCCAGCAGAGAGGGCGGGAGTGGCAACAATGAGCAGTTCTTC
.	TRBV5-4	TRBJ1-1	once	CATGGQSPPPEAFF	TGTGCCACAGGAGGGCAGTCGCCCCCTCCTGAAGCTTTCTTT
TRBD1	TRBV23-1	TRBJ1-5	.	CASSPWRGLQPQHF	TGCGCCAGCAGCCCTTGGAGGGGGCTTCAGCCCCAGCATTTT
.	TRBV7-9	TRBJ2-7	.	CASSPDRFQSYYEQYF	TGTGCCAGCAGCCCCGACAGGTTCCAATCCTACTACGAGCAGTACTTC
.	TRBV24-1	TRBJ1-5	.	CATGNSGEDSNQPQHF	TGTGCCACCGGGAACAGCGGGGAGGATAGCAATCAGCCCCAGCATTTT
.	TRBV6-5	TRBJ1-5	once	CASSYSVRNQPQHF	TGTGCCAGCAGTTATTCCGTCAGGAATCAGCCCCAGCATTTT
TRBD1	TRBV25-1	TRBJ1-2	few	CASSEPGTGHYGYTF	TGTGCCAGCAGTGAGCCCGGGACAGGGCATTATGGCTACACCTTC
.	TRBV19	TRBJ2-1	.	CASSFGQNNEQFF	TGTGCCAGTAGTTTTGGACAGAACAATGAGCAGTTCTTC
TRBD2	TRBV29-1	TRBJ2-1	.	CSGGPSIAGIVYNEQFF	TGCAGCGGTGGCCCCTCCATAGCGGGTATAGTCTACAATGAGCAGTTCTTC
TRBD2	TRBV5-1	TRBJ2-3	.	CASSPRLAGGPDTQYF	TGCGCCAGCAGCCCCAGGTTAGCGGGAGGGCCTGATACGCAGTATTTT
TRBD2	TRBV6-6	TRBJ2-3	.	CASRRGSGSDTQYF	TGTGCCAGCAGAAGGGGGAGCGGGAGTGATACGCAGTATTTT
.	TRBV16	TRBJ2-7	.	CASSPSAGISSYEQYF	TGTGCCAGCAGCCCCAGCGCAGGGATCTCTTCCTACGAGCAGTACTTC
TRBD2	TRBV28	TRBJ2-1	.	CASSLFPGGGYNEQFF	TGTGCCAGCAGTTTGTTTCCGGGAGGGGGTTACAATGAGCAGTTCTTC
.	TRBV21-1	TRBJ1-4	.	CASSKVGPRIRGATNEKLFF	TGTGCCAGCAGCAAAGTTGGCCCGAGGATCCGGGGGGCAACTAATGAAAAACTGTTTTTT
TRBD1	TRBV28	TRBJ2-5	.	CASSSLDRGSQETQYF	TGTGCCAGCAGTTCCCTCGACAGGGGAAGCCAAGAGACCCAGTACTTC
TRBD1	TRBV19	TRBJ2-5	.	CASSNSGQGQETQYF	TGTGCCAGTAGTAACTCGGGACAGGGGCAAGAGACCCAGTACTTC
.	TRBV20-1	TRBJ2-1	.	CSVGEVEQFF	TGCAGTGTGGGGGAGGTTGAGCAGTTCTTC
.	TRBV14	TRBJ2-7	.	CASSQEWGTRSSYEQYF	TGTGCCAGCAGCCAAGAGTGGGGCACAAGGAGCTCCTACGAGCAGTACTTC
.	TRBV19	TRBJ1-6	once	CASSVPGNSPLHF	TGTGCCAGTAGTGTCCCGGGAAATTCACCCCTCCACTTT
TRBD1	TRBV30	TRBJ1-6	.	CAWSYSGTVTSPLHF	TGTGCCTGGAGTTACTCCGGGACAGTCACATCACCCCTCCACTTT
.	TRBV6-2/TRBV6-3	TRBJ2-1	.	CASSSTRNEQFF	TGTGCCAGCAGCTCAACACGAAATGAGCAGTTCTTC
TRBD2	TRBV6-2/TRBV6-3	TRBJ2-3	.	CASSGRGLAGATDTQYF	TGTGCCAGCAGTGGACGAGGACTAGCGGGTGCCACAGATACGCAGTATTTT
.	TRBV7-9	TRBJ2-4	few	CASSFGGVIAKNIQYF	TGTGCCAGCAGCTTTGGCGGGGTCATAGCCAAAAACATTCAGTACTTC
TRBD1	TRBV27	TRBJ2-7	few	CASSIGTGGLYEQYF	TGTGCCAGCAGTATAGGGACAGGGGGGCTATACGAGCAGTACTTC
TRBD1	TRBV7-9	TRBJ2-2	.	CASSLTGGTGELFF	TGTGCCAGCAGCTTAACAGGGGGCACCGGGGAGCTGTTTTTT
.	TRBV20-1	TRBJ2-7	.	CSAPRGYEQYF	TGCAGTGCCCCTAGGGGGTACGAGCAGTACTTC
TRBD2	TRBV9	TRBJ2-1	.	CASSQFLGLAGGPTYEQFF	TGTGCCAGCAGCCAGTTCTTAGGACTAGCGGGAGGGCCGACTTATGAGCAGTTCTTC
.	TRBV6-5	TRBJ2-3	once	CASSYLAVADTQYF	TGTGCCAGCAGTTACCTGGCGGTAGCAGATACGCAGTATTTT
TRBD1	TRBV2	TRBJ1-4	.	CASSDRDSNEKLFF	TGTGCCAGCAGCGACCGGGACAGTAATGAAAAACTGTTTTTT
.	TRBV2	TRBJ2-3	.	CASSKDSSLQGDTQYF	TGTGCCAGCAGCAAAGACAGTTCCCTCCAGGGAGATACGCAGTATTTT
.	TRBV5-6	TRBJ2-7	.	CASSASDRDYEQYF	TGTGCCAGCAGCGCATCGGACAGAGACTACGAGCAGTACTTC
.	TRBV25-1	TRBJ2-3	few	CASSENRARLPHTDTQYF	TGTGCCAGCAGTGAAAACAGGGCCAGACTACCACACACAGATACGCAGTATTTT
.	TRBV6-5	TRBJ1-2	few	CASSYSGQISLYGYTF	TGTGCCAGCAGTTACTCGGGGCAGATATCCCTCTATGGCTACACCTTC
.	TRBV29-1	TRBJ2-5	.	CSVEFSRTQYF	TGCAGCGTTGAATTTTCGCGGACCCAGTACTTC
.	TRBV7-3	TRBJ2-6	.	CASSLRSSGANVLTF	TGTGCCAGCAGTCTTAGGAGCTCTGGGGCCAACGTCCTGACTTTC
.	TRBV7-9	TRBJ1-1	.	CASSLVGHGEAFF	TGTGCCAGCAGCTTAGTTGGACACGGTGAAGCTTTCTTT
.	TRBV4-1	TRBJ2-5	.	CASSQEETQYF	TGCGCCAGCAGCCAGGAGGAGACCCAGTACTTC
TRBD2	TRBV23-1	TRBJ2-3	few	CASSPAGESDTQYF	TGCGCCAGCAGTCCGGCGGGAGAGTCAGATACGCAGTATTTT
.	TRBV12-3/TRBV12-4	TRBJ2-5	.	CASSMGQEETQYF	TGTGCCAGCAGTATGGGACAAGAAGAGACCCAGTACTTC
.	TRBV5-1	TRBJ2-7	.	CASSPNRGGAYEQYF	TGCGCCAGCAGCCCAAACAGGGGGGGAGCCTACGAGCAGTACTTC
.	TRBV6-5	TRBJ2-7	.	CASSRSSEILYEQYF	TGTGCCAGCAGCCGATCTAGCGAGATACTCTACGAGCAGTACTTC
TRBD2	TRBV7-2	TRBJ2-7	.	CASSFFHVGTSGDAYEQYF	TGTGCCAGCAGCTTTTTTCATGTAGGGACTAGCGGGGATGCCTACGAGCAGTACTTC
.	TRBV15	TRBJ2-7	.	CATSGGGVVSAGTYEQYF	TGTGCCACCAGCGGGGGGGGCGTAGTGAGTGCAGGGACCTACGAGCAGTACTTC
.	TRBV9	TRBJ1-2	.	CASSGDTNLYGYTF	TGTGCCAGCAGCGGGGACACAAATTTGTATGGCTACACCTTC
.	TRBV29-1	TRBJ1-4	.	CSVSPGGGHNEKLFF	TGCAGCGTTTCCCCCGGGGGGGGCCATAATGAAAAACTGTTTTTT